A selection of T cell receptor beta chains follows, all from one sample in a study of T-cell memory formation after mild COVID-19. TCRdb reprocessed the 5' RACE reads via MiXCR and lists one record per CDR3 protein. There are approximately 410,000 distinct CDR3 sequences in the sample; roughly a quarter occur only once, and about an eighth lies in the top ten. The source material was PBMCs or a T cell subset sorted from them (not recorded which). These receptors all stem from an adult woman who had mild COVID-19 (a few samples of this study predate the infection). Cell type and time point are not known. The CDR3 runs from the conserved cysteine through the conserved F or W. Each record gives: clone size, V gene, D gene, J gene, CDR3 length, CDR3 DNA, CDR3 protein. The D gene is left open where the match is weak. Rows give clone size only sometimes, using once, few, many, or a class for an expanded clone.

>NA|TRBV5-1|NA|TRBJ2-7|15
TGCGCCAGCAGGGGAACGGACAGTACGCGTCGGGAGCAGTACTTC
CASRGTDSTRREQYF
>NA|TRBV20-1|TRBD2|TRBJ2-7|14
TGCAGTGTCCTCTCTAGCGGGTTAACCTACGAGCAGTACTTC
CSVLSSGLTYEQYF
>NA|TRBV25-1|TRBD1|TRBJ1-1|15
TGTGCCAGCAGTGTATCCGGGACAGGGGGCCTTGAAGCTTTCTTT
CASSVSGTGGLEAFF
>few|TRBV24-1|TRBD1|TRBJ2-3|16
TGTGCCACCAGTGATCCCGGGACAGCTGACACAGATACGCAGTATTTT
CATSDPGTADTDTQYF
>NA|TRBV7-3|NA|TRBJ1-1|16
TGTGCCAGCAGCTTAATACCCCCTGCCGGCCCACCTGAAGCTTTCTTT
CASSLIPPAGPPEAFF
>NA|TRBV7-2|NA|TRBJ1-5|12
TGTGCCAGCAGCATCAGCAATCAGCCCCAGCATTTT
CASSISNQPQHF
>NA|TRBV7-9|TRBD2|TRBJ2-7|15
TGTGCCAGCAGCTTAGAAGCAGCGGGAGGCTACGAGCAGTACTTC
CASSLEAAGGYEQYF
>NA|TRBV5-6|NA|TRBJ2-1|12
TGTGCCAGCAGCTATCGGTGGAATGAGCAGTTCTTC
CASSYRWNEQFF
>few|TRBV5-1|NA|TRBJ2-2|14
TGCGCCAGCAGTTACCCAAGGGAAACCGGGGAGCTGTTTTTT
CASSYPRETGELFF
>NA|TRBV19|NA|TRBJ1-1|15
TGTGCCAGTAGAAGACCGGGAGGGAATGAAGCTGAAGCTTTCTTT
CASRRPGGNEAEAFF
>few|TRBV4-1|TRBD2|TRBJ2-7|15
TGCGCCAGCAGCCACCCGGGACTATTACGGGGAGAGCAGTACTTC
CASSHPGLLRGEQYF
>NA|TRBV12-3/TRBV12-4|NA|TRBJ1-1|13
TGTGCCAGCAGTTTCGGTCCGAACACTGAAGCTTTCTTT
CASSFGPNTEAFF
>few|TRBV11-1|TRBD2|TRBJ2-1|12
TGTGCCAGCACCGATAAGCGGGGTGAGCAGTTCTTC
CASTDKRGEQFF
>NA|TRBV6-5|TRBD2|TRBJ2-2|15
TGTGCCAGCAGCGAGGGAGCGGGGGGACCCGGGGAGCTGTTTTTT
CASSEGAGGPGELFF
>few|TRBV20-1|NA|TRBJ1-2|12
TGCAGTGCTTATGACGGCGCGGGTGGCTACACCTTC
CSAYDGAGGYTF
>few|TRBV4-2|NA|TRBJ1-1|11
TGTGCCAGCAGCCAAGATGACGGACAAGTCTTT
CASSQDDGQVF
>few|TRBV20-1|NA|TRBJ1-1|13
TGCAGTGCTAGAAGGTGGTTGAACACTGAAGCTTTCTTT
CSARRWLNTEAFF
>many|TRBV27|NA|TRBJ2-7|16
TGTGCCAGCAGTTTAACGTGGACCTCCCGTTCCTACGAGCAGTACTTC
CASSLTWTSRSYEQYF
>few|TRBV11-3|NA|TRBJ2-1|19
TGTGCCAGCAGCTTAGATACTAGCATCTTAACGAGCTCCTACAATGAGCAGTTCTTC
CASSLDTSILTSSYNEQFF
>once|TRBV12-3/TRBV12-4|NA|TRBJ2-5|13
TGTGCCAGCAGCCCAGCCAAGTCTGAGACCCAGTACTTC
CASSPAKSETQYF
>many|TRBV5-1|NA|TRBJ2-3|13
TGCGCCAGCAGTAAGGAAAGCACAGATACGCAGTATTTT
CASSKESTDTQYF
>NA|TRBV29-1|NA|TRBJ1-2|12
TGCAGCGTTCAAGGGGGAAGTAAGGGCCACACCTTC
CSVQGGSKGHTF
>few|TRBV6-1|TRBD2|TRBJ2-2|17
TGTGCCAGCAGTTCTCGACTAGCGGGGGTTAACACCGGGGAGCTGTTTTTT
CASSSRLAGVNTGELFF
>many|TRBV6-1|NA|TRBJ2-1|15
TGTGCCACCACCCTGGGGGCGGCGTCCTACAATGAGCAGTTCTTC
CATTLGAASYNEQFF
>NA|TRBV7-2|TRBD1|TRBJ1-1|15
TGTGCCAGCAGCATTACGGGACAGGGCTCCCCTGAAGCTTTCTTT
CASSITGQGSPEAFF
>few|TRBV7-2|TRBD1|TRBJ2-1|13
TGTGCCAGCAGTCCGGACAGGGTCAATGAGCAGTTCTTC
CASSPDRVNEQFF
>few|TRBV24-1|NA|TRBJ2-1|13
TGTGCCACCAGTGATGCCACCAACAATGAGCAGTTCTTC
CATSDATNNEQFF
>once|TRBV12-3/TRBV12-4|NA|TRBJ2-3|14
TGTGCCACCACCACGGGAGTGCGGGCAGATACGCAGTATTTT
CATTTGVRADTQYF
>NA|TRBV7-2|NA|TRBJ1-6|14
TGTGCCAGCAGCTCGAGGCGGGGGGCCGGACCCCTCCACTTT
CASSSRRGAGPLHF
>NA|TRBV29-1|NA|TRBJ2-5|11
TGCAGCGTTGAAGGGGGAGAGACCCAGTACTTC
CSVEGGETQYF
>NA|TRBV7-7|TRBD1|TRBJ2-7|14
TGTGCTAGCAGCTTACAGGGGCCCTCGGACGAGCAGTACTTC
CASSLQGPSDEQYF
>few|TRBV6-1|NA|TRBJ2-1|11
TGTGCCAGCAGTGACAGGGCCAGGCAGTTCTTC
CASSDRARQFF
>NA|TRBV20-1|NA|TRBJ2-7|17
TGCAGTGCTAGAGATCACCTGAATATCCGGAGACCCTACGAGCAGTACTTC
CSARDHLNIRRPYEQYF
>many|TRBV12-3/TRBV12-4|NA|TRBJ2-2|14
TGTGCCAGCAGTTTTCAGGGGATCACCGGGGAGCTGTTTTTT
CASSFQGITGELFF
>few|TRBV18|NA|TRBJ2-1|15
TGTGCCAGCTCACCGGCGCGGAGCTCCTACAATGAGCAGTTCTTC
CASSPARSSYNEQFF
>many|TRBV6-5|NA|TRBJ2-1|17
TGTGCCAGCAGTCCCTCCTTCGGGGAGCTTTTTTCGAATGAGCAGTTCTTC
CASSPSFGELFSNEQFF
>NA|TRBV7-6|TRBD2|TRBJ2-1|22
TGTGCCAGCAGCTTAAGGGTCCGAACTAGCGGGAGGTACCTTAATAACGGTCTCGAGCAGTTCTTC
CASSLRVRTSGRYLNNGLEQFF
>NA|TRBV7-2|NA|TRBJ2-1|13
TGTGCCAGCAGCAACCTTCACGTTAATGAGCAGTTCTTC
CASSNLHVNEQFF